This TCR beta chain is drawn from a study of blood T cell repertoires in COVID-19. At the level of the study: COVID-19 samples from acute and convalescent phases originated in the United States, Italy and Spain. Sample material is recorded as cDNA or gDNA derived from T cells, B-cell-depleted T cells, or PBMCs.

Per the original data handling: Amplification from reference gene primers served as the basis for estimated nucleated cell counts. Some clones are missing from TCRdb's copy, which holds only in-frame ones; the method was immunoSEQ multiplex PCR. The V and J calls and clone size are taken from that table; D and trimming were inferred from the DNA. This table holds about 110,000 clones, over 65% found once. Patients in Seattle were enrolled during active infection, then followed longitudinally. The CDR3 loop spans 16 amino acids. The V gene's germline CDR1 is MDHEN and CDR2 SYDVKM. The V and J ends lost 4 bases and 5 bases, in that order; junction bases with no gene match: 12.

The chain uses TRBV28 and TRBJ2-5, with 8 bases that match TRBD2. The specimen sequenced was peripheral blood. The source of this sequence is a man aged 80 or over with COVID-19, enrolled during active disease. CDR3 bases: TGTGCCAGCAGTTCCCCGAGTAGCGGGATAATGGAGACCCAGTACTTC. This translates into CASSSPSSGIMETQYF.